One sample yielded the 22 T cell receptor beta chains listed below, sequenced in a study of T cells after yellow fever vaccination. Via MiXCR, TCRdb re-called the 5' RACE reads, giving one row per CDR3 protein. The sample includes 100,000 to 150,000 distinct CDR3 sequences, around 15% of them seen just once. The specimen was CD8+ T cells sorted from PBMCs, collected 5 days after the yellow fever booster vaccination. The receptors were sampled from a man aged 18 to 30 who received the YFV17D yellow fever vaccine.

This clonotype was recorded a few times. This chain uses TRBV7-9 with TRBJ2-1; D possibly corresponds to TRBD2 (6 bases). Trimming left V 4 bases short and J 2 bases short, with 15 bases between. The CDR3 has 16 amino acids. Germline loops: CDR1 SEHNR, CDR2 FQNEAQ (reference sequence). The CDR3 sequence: CASSYWDSNPYNEQFF. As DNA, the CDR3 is TGTGCCAGCAGCTACTGGGACTCAAACCCCTACAATGAGCAGTTCTTC.

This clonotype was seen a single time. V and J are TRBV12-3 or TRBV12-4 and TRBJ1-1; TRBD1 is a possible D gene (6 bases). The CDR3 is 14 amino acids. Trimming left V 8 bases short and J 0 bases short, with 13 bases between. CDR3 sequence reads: CASGVTGLNTEAFF. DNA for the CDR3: TGTGCCAGCGGGGTGACAGGACTGAACACTGAAGCTTTCTTT.

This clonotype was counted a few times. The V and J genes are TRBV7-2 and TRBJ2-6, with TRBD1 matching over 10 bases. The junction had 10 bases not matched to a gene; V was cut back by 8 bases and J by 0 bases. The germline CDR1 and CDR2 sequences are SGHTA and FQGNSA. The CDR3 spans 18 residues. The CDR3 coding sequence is TGTGCCAGCGCTTTGGGGGACAGGGGCCTCTCTGGGGCCAACGTCCTGACTTTC. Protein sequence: CASALGDRGLSGANVLTF.

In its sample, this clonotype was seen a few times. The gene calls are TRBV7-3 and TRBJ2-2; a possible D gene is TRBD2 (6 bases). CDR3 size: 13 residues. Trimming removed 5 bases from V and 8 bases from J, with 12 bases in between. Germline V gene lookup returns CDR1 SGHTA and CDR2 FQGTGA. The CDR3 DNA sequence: TGTGCCAGCAGCAACCCGGGGAGGGGGGAGCTGTTTTTT. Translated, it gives CASSNPGRGELFF. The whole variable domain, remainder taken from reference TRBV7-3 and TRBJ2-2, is GAGVSQTPSNKVTEKGKYVELRCDPISGHTALYWYRQSLGQGPEFLIYFQGTGAADDSGLPNDRFFAVRPEGSVSTLKIQRTERGDSAVYLCASSNPGRGELFFGEGSRLTVL.

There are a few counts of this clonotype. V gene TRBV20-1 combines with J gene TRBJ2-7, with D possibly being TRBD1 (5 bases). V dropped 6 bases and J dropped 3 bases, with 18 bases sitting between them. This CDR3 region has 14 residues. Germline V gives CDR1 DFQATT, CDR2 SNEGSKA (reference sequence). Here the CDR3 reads CSAGALSPRYEQYF. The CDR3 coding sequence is TGCAGTGCAGGGGCCCTCTCCCCCCGCTACGAGCAGTACTTC.

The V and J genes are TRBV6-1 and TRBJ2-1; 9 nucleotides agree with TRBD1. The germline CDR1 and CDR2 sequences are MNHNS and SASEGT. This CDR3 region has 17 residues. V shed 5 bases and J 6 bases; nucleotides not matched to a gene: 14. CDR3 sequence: CASSFKPGQGVFNEQFF. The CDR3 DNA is TGTGCCAGCAGTTTTAAACCGGGACAGGGAGTATTCAATGAGCAGTTCTTC.

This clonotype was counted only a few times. CDR3 in amino acids: CASSAPLETQYF. In DNA form, the CDR3 reads TGTGCCAGCAGCGCCCCTCTAGAGACCCAGTACTTC. The chain has TRBV6-5 and TRBJ2-5; D unclear. CDR3 length equals 12 residues. The V and J ends lost 6 bases and 4 bases respectively, with 9 bases between them. Germline CDR1 reads MNHEY; CDR2 reads SVGAGI.

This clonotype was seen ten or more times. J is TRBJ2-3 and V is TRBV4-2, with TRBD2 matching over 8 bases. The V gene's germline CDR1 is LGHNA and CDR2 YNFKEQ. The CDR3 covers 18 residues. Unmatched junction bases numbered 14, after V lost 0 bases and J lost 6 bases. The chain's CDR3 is CASSQDLSSGGPGDTQYF. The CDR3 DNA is TGTGCCAGCAGCCAAGATTTGTCCAGCGGGGGCCCCGGGGATACGCAGTATTTT.

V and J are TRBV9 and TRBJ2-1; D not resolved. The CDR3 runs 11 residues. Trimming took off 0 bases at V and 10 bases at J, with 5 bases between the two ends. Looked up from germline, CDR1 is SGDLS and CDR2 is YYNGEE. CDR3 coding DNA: TGTGCCAGCAGCGTAGGCAGGGAGCAGTTCTTC. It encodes CASSVGREQFF. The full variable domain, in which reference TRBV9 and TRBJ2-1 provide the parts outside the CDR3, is DSGVTQTPKHLITATGQRVTLRCSPRSGDLSVYWYQQSLDQGLQFLIQYYNGEERAKGNILERFSAQQFPDLHSELNLSSLELGDSALYFCASSVGREQFFGPGTRLTVL.

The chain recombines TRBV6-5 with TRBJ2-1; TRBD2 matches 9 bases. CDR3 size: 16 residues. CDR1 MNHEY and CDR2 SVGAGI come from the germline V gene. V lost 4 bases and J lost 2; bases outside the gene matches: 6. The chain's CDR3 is CASSWAAGGTYNEQFF. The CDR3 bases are TGTGCCAGCAGTTGGGCAGCGGGGGGTACCTACAATGAGCAGTTCTTC.

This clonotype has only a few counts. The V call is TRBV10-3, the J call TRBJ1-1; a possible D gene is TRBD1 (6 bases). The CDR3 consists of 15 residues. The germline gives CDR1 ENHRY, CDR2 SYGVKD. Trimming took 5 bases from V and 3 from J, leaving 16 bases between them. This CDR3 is CAISQRGGLDTEAFF. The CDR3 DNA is TGTGCCATCAGTCAGAGGGGGGGGCTTGACACTGAAGCTTTCTTT.

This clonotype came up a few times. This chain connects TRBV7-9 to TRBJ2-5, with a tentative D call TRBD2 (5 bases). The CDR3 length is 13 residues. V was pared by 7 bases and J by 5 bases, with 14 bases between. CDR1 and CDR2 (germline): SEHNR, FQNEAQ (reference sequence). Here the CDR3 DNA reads TGTGCCAGCACCCTAGCCGGGGAGGAGACCCAGTACTTC. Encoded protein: CASTLAGEETQYF.

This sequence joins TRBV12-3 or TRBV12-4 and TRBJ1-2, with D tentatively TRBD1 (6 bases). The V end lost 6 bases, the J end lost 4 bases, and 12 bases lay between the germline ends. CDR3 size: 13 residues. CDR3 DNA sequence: TGTGCCAGCAGCTGGACAGAGAGCTATGGCTACACCTTC. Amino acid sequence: CASSWTESYGYTF.

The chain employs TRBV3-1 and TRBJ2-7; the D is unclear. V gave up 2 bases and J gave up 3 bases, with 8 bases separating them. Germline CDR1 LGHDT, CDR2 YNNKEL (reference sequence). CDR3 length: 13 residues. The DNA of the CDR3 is TGTGCCAGCAGCCAATACCCGGGCTACGAGCAGTACTTC. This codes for CASSQYPGYEQYF.

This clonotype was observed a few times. CDR3 sequence (DNA): TGTGCCAGCAGCCCCCCGGGACTGAGGGCAGATACGCAGTATTTT. Its protein product is CASSPPGLRADTQYF. The chain employs TRBV11-2 and TRBJ2-3; TRBD2 might be the D (6 bases). Per germline, CDR1 SGHAT and CDR2 FQNNGV. V was shortened by 5 bases and J by 4 bases, with 16 bases between the two germline ends. The CDR3 runs 15 residues.

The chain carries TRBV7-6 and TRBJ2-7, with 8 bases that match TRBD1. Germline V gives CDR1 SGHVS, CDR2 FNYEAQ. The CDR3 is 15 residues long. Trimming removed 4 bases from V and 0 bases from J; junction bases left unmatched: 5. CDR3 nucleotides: TGTGCCAGCAGCTCGGGGACAGGTGGCTCCTACGAGCAGTACTTC. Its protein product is CASSSGTGGSYEQYF. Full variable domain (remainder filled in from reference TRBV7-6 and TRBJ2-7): GAGVSQSPRYKVTKRGQDVALRCDPISGHVSLYWYRQALGQGPEFLTYFNYEAQQDKSGLPNDRFSAERPEGSISTLTIQRTEQRDSAMYRCASSSGTGGSYEQYFGPGTRLTVT.

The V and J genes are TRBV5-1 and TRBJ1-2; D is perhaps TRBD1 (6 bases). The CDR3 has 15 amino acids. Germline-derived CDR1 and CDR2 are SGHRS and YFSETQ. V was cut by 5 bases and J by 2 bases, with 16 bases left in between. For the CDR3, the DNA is TGCGCCAGCAGAGGGTCGCAGGGGCTAAACTATGGCTACACCTTC. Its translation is CASRGSQGLNYGYTF.

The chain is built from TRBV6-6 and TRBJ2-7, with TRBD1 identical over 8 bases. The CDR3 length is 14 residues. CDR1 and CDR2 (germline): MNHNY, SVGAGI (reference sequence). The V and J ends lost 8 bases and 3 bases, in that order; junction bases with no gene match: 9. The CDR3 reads CASGFRGQNYEQYF. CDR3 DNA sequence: TGTGCCAGCGGCTTCAGGGGGCAGAACTACGAGCAGTACTTC.

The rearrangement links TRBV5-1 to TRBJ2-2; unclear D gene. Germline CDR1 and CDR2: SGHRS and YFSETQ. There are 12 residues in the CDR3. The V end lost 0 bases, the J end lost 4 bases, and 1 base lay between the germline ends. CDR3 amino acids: CASSLATGELFF. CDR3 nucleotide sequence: TGCGCCAGCAGCTTGGCCACCGGGGAGCTGTTTTTT.

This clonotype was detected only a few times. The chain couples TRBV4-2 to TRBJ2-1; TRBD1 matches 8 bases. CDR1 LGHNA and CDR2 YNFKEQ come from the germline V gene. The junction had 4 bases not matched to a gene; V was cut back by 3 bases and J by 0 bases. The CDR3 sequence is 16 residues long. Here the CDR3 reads CASSQEGQVSYNEQFF. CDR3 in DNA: TGTGCCAGCAGCCAGGAGGGACAGGTCTCCTACAATGAGCAGTTCTTC.

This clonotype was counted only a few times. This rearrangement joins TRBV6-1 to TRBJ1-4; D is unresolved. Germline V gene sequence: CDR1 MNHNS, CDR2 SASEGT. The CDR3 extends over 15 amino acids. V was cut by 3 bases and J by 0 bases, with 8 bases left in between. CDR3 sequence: CASSDRPATNEKLFF. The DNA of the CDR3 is TGTGCCAGCAGTGACCGCCCGGCAACTAATGAAAAACTGTTTTTT.

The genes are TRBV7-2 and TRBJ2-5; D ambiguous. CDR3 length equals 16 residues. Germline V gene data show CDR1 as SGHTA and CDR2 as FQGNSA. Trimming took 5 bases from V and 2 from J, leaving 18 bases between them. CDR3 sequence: CASSPPTTLKQETQYF. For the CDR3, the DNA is TGTGCCAGCAGCCCCCCAACCACCTTAAAGCAAGAGACCCAGTACTTC. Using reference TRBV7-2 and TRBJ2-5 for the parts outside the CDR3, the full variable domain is GAGVSQSPSNKVTEKGKDVELRCDPISGHTALYWYRQSLGQGLEFLIYFQGNSAPDKSGLPSDRFSAERTGGSVSTLTIQRTQQEDSAVYLCASSPPTTLKQETQYFGPGTRLLVL.